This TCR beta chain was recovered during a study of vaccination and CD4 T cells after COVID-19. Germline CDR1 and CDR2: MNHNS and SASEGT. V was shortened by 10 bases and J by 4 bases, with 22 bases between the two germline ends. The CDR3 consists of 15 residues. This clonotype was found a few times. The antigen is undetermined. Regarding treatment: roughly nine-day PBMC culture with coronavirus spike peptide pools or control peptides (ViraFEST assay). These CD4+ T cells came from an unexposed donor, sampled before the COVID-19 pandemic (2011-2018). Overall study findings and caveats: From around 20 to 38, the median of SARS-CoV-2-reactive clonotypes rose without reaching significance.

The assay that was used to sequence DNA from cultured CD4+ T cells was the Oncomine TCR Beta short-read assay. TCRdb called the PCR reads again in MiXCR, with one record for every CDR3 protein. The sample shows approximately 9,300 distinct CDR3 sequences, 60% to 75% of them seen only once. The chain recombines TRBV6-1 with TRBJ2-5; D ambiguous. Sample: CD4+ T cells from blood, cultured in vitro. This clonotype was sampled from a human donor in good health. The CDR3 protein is CATKAVRIRGETQYF. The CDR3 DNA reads TGTGCCACCAAGGCGGTCCGCATCAGAGGAGAGACCCAGTACTTC.